This is a list of T cell receptor beta chains from one sample in a study of molecular identifiers for immune sequencing clone quantification. TCRdb re-derived calls from the PCR reads in MiXCR, one entry per CDR3 protein. The table lists 85,000 to 100,000 distinct CDR3 sequences, more than 20% of them singletons, with 0.85% to 1% in the top ten. The sample consisted of naive CD8+ T cells from blood, with Jurkat cell RNA spiked in. These receptors all come from a human donor in good health. Some libraries in this study had Jurkat cell RNA spiked in. The CDR3 runs from the conserved cysteine through the conserved F or W. D genes are given only for firm matches.

>TRBV3-1|-|TRBJ2-5
CASSLREMKETQYF
>TRBV5-6|-|TRBJ2-3
CASSLWGLRLYADTQYF
>TRBV19|-|TRBJ1-6
CASSMAVSSPLHF
>TRBV7-9|-|TRBJ1-1
CAIGDGVSVEAFF
>TRBV7-9|TRBD1|TRBJ1-5
CASSSNTGDQPQRF
>TRBV19|TRBD2|TRBJ2-1
CAGSIWTSGGNEQFF
>TRBV9|TRBD2|TRBJ2-5
CASSVGIGLAGGPEETQYF
>TRBV12-3/TRBV12-4|TRBD1|TRBJ2-5
CASSFDGSDRGHLETQYF
>TRBV19|-|TRBJ2-3
CASTSRGWRNDRTDTQYF
>TRBV5-1|-|TRBJ2-7
CASSLATSTEQYF
>TRBV27|TRBD2|TRBJ2-3
CASSPTSGALTDTQYF
>TRBV4-1|-|TRBJ2-5
CASSQVLATEETQYF
>TRBV6-5|TRBD1|TRBJ1-5
CASNATGVNQPQHF
>TRBV19|-|TRBJ2-7
CASSVAVYYEQYF
>TRBV6-2/TRBV6-3|-|TRBJ1-5
CASTYNDKHQPQHF
>TRBV12-1|-|TRBJ2-3
CASSPYHVGGACGLGTDTQYF
>TRBV12-3/TRBV12-4|TRBD2|TRBJ2-7
CASSSVGLAGYEQYF
>TRBV5-6|-|TRBJ2-5
CASSLEGAETQYF